The 27 T cell receptor beta chains presented below share a single source sample, sequenced in a study of blood T cell repertoires in COVID-19. Measured with immunoSEQ multiplex PCR; TCRdb has only the in-frame clones, and not every one. The table lists tens of thousands of clones, 87% of them singletons. The sequencing sample was made of peripheral blood. The receptor source for this set is a human donor with acute or convalescent COVID-19. The donor label of this sample is uncertain.

V and J are TRBV28 and TRBJ2-1, with D tentatively TRBD2 (6 bases). CDR1 is MDHEN, CDR2 SYDVKM, per germline. The V gene lost 1 base and the J gene lost 16 bases, with 14 bases spanning the gap. The CDR3 totals 12 residues. CDR3: CASSLLVGGVFF. As DNA, the CDR3 is TGTGCCAGCAGTTTATTGGTGGGGGGAGTTTTCTTC.

V usage is TRBV7-2 and J usage is TRBJ2-7; 15 positions agree with TRBD2. Germline CDR1 and CDR2: SGHTA and FQGNSA. Trimming removed 3 bases from V and 7 bases from J; junction bases left unmatched: 1. The length of the CDR3 is 14 residues. The CDR3 loop reads CASSLGLAGGEQYF. In nucleotides, the CDR3 is TGTGCCAGCAGCTTGGGACTAGCGGGGGGAGAGCAGTACTTC.

The chain employs TRBV7-9 and TRBJ1-2; 8 bases are a match to TRBD1. CDR1 SEHNR and CDR2 FQNEAQ come from the germline V gene (reference sequence). J lost 6 bases, V lost 2 bases, and 11 bases had no gene match. CDR3 length: 16 amino acids. This CDR3 is CASSLTLDRARDGYTF. As DNA, the CDR3 is TGTGCCAGCAGCTTAACCTTGGACAGGGCCAGGGATGGCTACACCTTC.

The chain employs TRBV7-2 and TRBJ1-1; D is perhaps TRBD1 (5 bases). CDR1 SGHTA and CDR2 FQGNSA come from the germline V gene. The germline V and J ends were trimmed by 1 base and 13 bases, with 13 bases remaining between them. The CDR3 sequence is 12 residues long. DNA of the CDR3: TGTGCCAGCAGCTTAGTGGGGCTTACGGGTTTCTTT. This sequence encodes CASSLVGLTGFF.

This chain links TRBV5-1 with TRBJ2-5; 9 bases line up with TRBD2. Germline CDR1 SGHRS, CDR2 YFSETQ. CDR3 length: 17 residues. The V gene end was trimmed by 4 bases and the J gene end by 3 bases; junction bases not matched to a gene: 13. As DNA, the CDR3 is TGCGCCAGCAGCCCCACGGCCAGCGGGGGGATAAAAGAGACCCAGTACTTC. Protein: CASSPTASGGIKETQYF.

This chain connects TRBV5-4 to TRBJ1-2; no firm D call. The V and J ends lost 0 bases and 4 bases respectively, with 7 bases between them. This CDR3 comprises 13 residues. Looked up from germline, CDR1 is SGHNT and CDR2 is YYREEE (reference sequence). CDR3 sequence (DNA): TGTGCCAGCAGCTTGGCTGCAGGCTATGGCTACACCTTC. It is translated as CASSLAAGYGYTF.

V usage is TRBV19 and J usage is TRBJ1-5, with 12 bases aligning to TRBD1. CDR3 length equals 17 residues. J gave up 7 bases and V 3 bases, and 10 bases lay outside the gene matches. Germline loops: CDR1 LNHDA, CDR2 SQIVND (reference sequence). CDR3 bases: TGTGCCAGTAGTATCGGAGGGACAGGGGGCGCGGGGCAGCCCCAGCATTTT. The encoded protein is CASSIGGTGGAGQPQHF.

In nucleotides, the CDR3 is TGTGCCAGCAGCCAAACAGGCGCTAACTATGGCTACACCTTC. It is translated as CASSQTGANYGYTF. The V gene is TRBV4-2, the J gene TRBJ1-2; a possible D gene is TRBD1 (5 bases). CDR1 is LGHNA and CDR2 is YNFKEQ in the germline V gene. The CDR3 consists of 14 residues. The V end was cut by 2 bases, the J end by 0 bases, with 7 bases between.

This chain joins TRBV28 and TRBJ2-7; D is possibly TRBD1 (6 bases). From germline, CDR1 is MDHEN and CDR2 SYDVKM. Trimming left V 5 bases short and J 2 bases short, with 13 bases between. The length of the CDR3 is 14 residues. Here the CDR3 DNA reads TGTGCCAGCAGTCCACCAGGGGAACCCTACGAGCAGTACTTC. This gives the protein CASSPPGEPYEQYF.

The chain links TRBV6-5 to TRBJ1-5; a possible D gene is TRBD1 (6 bases). From germline, CDR1 is MNHEY and CDR2 SVGAGI. The V end lost 6 bases, the J end lost 4 bases, and 13 bases lay between the germline ends. The CDR3 is 14 residues long. The CDR3 protein is CASSPGGRNQPQHF. DNA for the CDR3: TGTGCCAGCAGCCCCGGGGGGCGGAATCAGCCCCAGCATTTT.

The chain uses TRBV20-1 and TRBJ2-7; D is possibly TRBD1 (6 bases). The CDR3 sequence is 14 residues long. The V end was cut by 3 bases, the J end by 2 bases, with 14 bases between. Germline V lookup: CDR1 DFQATT, CDR2 SNEGSKA (reference sequence). CDR3 residues: CSASEFRDTYEQYF. The CDR3, as DNA: TGCAGTGCTAGTGAATTCCGGGACACCTACGAGCAGTACTTC.

This clone has just a few counts. In DNA, the CDR3 is TGCGCCAGCAGCCAAGGGACAGGGGGCGGCAGGGGGACTGAAGCTTTCTTT. Its protein is CASSQGTGGGRGTEAFF. V and J are TRBV4-1 and TRBJ1-1, with 11 nucleotides matching TRBD1. Germline assignment: CDR1 MGHRA and CDR2 YSYEKL. There are 17 residues in the CDR3. The V segment lost 1 base and the J segment 5 bases; nucleotides outside the gene matches: 9.

V is TRBV5-1 and J is TRBJ2-3, with 8 bases fitting TRBD2. The germline V gene encodes CDR1 SGHRS and CDR2 YFSETQ. Germline trimming cut 0 bases from V and 8 bases from J; bases unmatched to any gene: 5. This CDR3 region has 14 residues. CDR3 in DNA: TGCGCCAGCAGCTTGGAGGGGACTAGAGGTACGCAGTATTTT. It is translated as CASSLEGTRGTQYF.

The chain combines TRBV28 with TRBJ1-5; weak D call: TRBD1 (6 bases). Trimming took 5 bases from V and 3 from J, leaving 11 bases between them. Germline V gene lookup returns CDR1 MDHEN and CDR2 SYDVKM. The CDR3 consists of 14 residues. This CDR3 reads CASSLDRPNQPQHF. DNA for the CDR3: TGTGCCAGCAGTCTCGACAGGCCCAATCAGCCCCAGCATTTT.

The chain carries TRBV10-3 and TRBJ2-2, with 12 bases aligning to TRBD2. V shed 2 bases and J 4 bases; nucleotides not matched to a gene: 8. The V gene's germline CDR1 is ENHRY and CDR2 SYGVKD. This CDR3 is 18 amino acids long. The CDR3 reads CAISEGLAGGPVTGELFF. CDR3 DNA: TGTGCCATCAGTGAGGGGCTAGCGGGGGGGCCCGTCACCGGGGAGCTGTTTTTT.

A remark on this clone: Other DNA sequences within the sample encode an identical CDR3. V gene TRBV24-1 combines with J gene TRBJ2-3; the match to TRBD1 covers 9 bases. The V gene's germline CDR1 is KGHDR and CDR2 SFDVKD. The CDR3 loop spans 14 amino acids. V dropped 7 bases and J dropped 1; count of bases not matched to a gene: 2. In DNA form, the CDR3 reads TGTGCCACCAGCCGGGACAGGGGCACAGATACGCAGTATTTT. Its protein is CATSRDRGTDTQYF.

The J gene is TRBJ2-3, the V gene TRBV5-1; 8 nucleotides align to TRBD1. The CDR3 loop spans 15 amino acids. Unmatched junction bases numbered 3, after V lost 2 bases and J lost 1 base. Per germline, CDR1 SGHRS and CDR2 YFSETQ. CDR3 in DNA: TGCGCCAGCAGCTTCGGACAGGGAGGCACAGATACGCAGTATTTT. Protein: CASSFGQGGTDTQYF.

The rearrangement joins TRBV28 to TRBJ1-5; 8 bases agree with TRBD1. Germline CDR1 reads MDHEN; CDR2 reads SYDVKM. The CDR3 totals 16 residues. V was pared by 1 base and J by 3 bases, with 5 bases of the junction left unmatched. Written as DNA, the CDR3 is TGTGCCAGCAGTTTATCGCAGGGGGCGAACAATCAGCCCCAGCATTTT. Its protein product is CASSLSQGANNQPQHF.

Comments on this clone: One end of the junction is discordant with germline, which a read error may explain. V gene TRBV27 combines with J gene TRBJ1-2; the match to TRBD1 covers 8 bases. Germline loops: CDR1 MNHEY, CDR2 SMNVEV (reference sequence). CDR3 length: 9 residues. CDR3 sequence reads: CASSAGQAF. CDR3 bases: TGTGCCAGCAGTGCGGGACAGGCCTTC.

This clone was counted once. This chain joins TRBV3-1 (or the pseudogene TRBV3-2) and TRBJ1-1; 9 positions agree with TRBD1. The germline CDR1 and CDR2 sequences are LGHDT and YNNKEL (reference sequence). Trimming took 4 bases from V and 0 from J; bases not matched to a gene: 6. The CDR3 loop spans 16 amino acids. DNA for the CDR3: TGTGCCAGCAGCCTAAGGACAGGGGTAATGAACACTGAAGCTTTCTTT. Amino acids: CASSLRTGVMNTEAFF.

This chain uses TRBV5-1 with TRBJ2-1, with D perhaps matching TRBD2 (5 bases). Germline lookup yields CDR1 SGHRS and CDR2 YFSETQ. With 1 base removed from V and 1 base from J, the gap between germline ends came to 12 bases. CDR3 size: 16 residues. The CDR3 protein is CASSLPSSGSYNEQFF. The CDR3 DNA sequence: TGCGCCAGCAGCTTGCCTAGCAGTGGATCCTACAATGAGCAGTTCTTC.

The chain couples TRBV3-1 (or the pseudogene TRBV3-2) to TRBJ1-2, with unresolved D. The CDR3 consists of 12 residues. V dropped 0 bases and J dropped 4 bases, with 3 bases sitting between them. Germline V gives CDR1 LGHDT, CDR2 YNNKEL (reference sequence). In nucleotides, the CDR3 is TGTGCCAGCAGCCAAGACGTCTATGGCTACACCTTC. Translation gives CASSQDVYGYTF.

The rearrangement uses TRBV10-3 and TRBJ2-7; D may be TRBD2 (5 bases). The CDR3 length is 13 residues. CDR1 is ENHRY and CDR2 is SYGVKD in the germline V gene. The V end lost 3 bases, the J end lost 3 bases, and 9 bases lay between the germline ends. CDR3 nucleotides: TGTGCCATCAGTGAAACCGGGGACTACGAGCAGTACGTC. This gives the protein CAISETGDYEQYV.

Here the CDR3 reads CASSFRGGGNGWQPQHF. The CDR3 DNA reads as TGTGCCAGCAGTTTCCGGGGTGGGGGGAATGGTTGGCAGCCCCAGCATTTT. This chain joins TRBV27 and TRBJ1-5; weak D call: TRBD1 (5 bases). V lost 3 bases and J 7 bases, leaving 22 bases between the germline ends. This CDR3 comprises 17 residues. Germline V CDR1 and CDR2: MNHEY, SMNVEV (reference sequence).

CDR3 DNA: TGTGCCAGCAGTTACCCGGGACAGGGAAACTATGGCTACACCTTC. Its protein product is CASSYPGQGNYGYTF. V is TRBV6-6 and J is TRBJ1-2, with 9 bases identical to TRBD1. J gave up 2 bases and V 2 bases, and 3 bases lay outside the gene matches. The CDR3 consists of 15 residues. Germline V lookup: CDR1 MNHNY, CDR2 SVGAGI (reference sequence).

J is TRBJ1-5 and V is TRBV10-3, with 8 bases matching TRBD1. V lost 3 bases, J lost 3 bases, and 10 bases stayed unmatched. The CDR3 is made up of 17 amino acids. Germline V gene data show CDR1 as ENHRY and CDR2 as SYGVKD. CDR3 coding DNA: TGTGCCATCAGTGACCTCGCGGGACAGGTGTCCAATCAGCCCCAGCATTTT. It yields the protein CAISDLAGQVSNQPQHF.

The chain couples TRBV4-2 to TRBJ1-1, with TRBD1 matching 8 bases. The CDR3 contains 15 residues. J was trimmed by 2 bases and V by 3 bases; bases with no gene match: 5. The germline CDR1 and CDR2 sequences are LGHNA and YNFKEQ. CDR3 loop: CASSHAGGSNTEAFF. In DNA, the CDR3 is TGTGCCAGCAGCCATGCAGGGGGCAGTAACACTGAAGCTTTCTTT.